The 28 T cell receptor beta chains presented below share a single source sample, sequenced in a study of T cell changes during pregnancy in multiple sclerosis. Produced via immunoSEQ multiplex PCR; TCRdb's table is partial and in-frame only. In the table there are around 66,000 clones, 91% of which are singletons. The sequences come from peripheral blood, collected after pregnancy. The receptors come from a female donor in good health, enrolled as a control in a pregnancy study.

A remark on this clone: One junction end does not reproduce the germline sequence, and a read error may be involved. This CDR3 reads CASSLAGGTETQYF. CDR3 in DNA: TGTGCCAGCAGCCTAGCGGGGGGGACAGAGACCCAGTACTTC. The chain is built from TRBV7-6 and TRBJ2-5; TRBD2 matches 12 bases. Germline V gene data show CDR1 as SGHVS and CDR2 as FNYEAQ. This CDR3 contains 14 residues.

V gene TRBV4-3 combines with J gene TRBJ2-3; 8 bases line up with TRBD1. The CDR3 contains 17 residues. Germline values: CDR1 LGHNA, CDR2 YSLEER. The V gene end was trimmed by 4 bases and the J gene end by 2 bases; junction bases not matched to a gene: 11. CDR3 region: CASSRGPTGDLTDTQYF. The CDR3 region has the DNA TGCGCCAGCAGCCGAGGACCGACAGGGGACCTCACAGATACGCAGTATTTT.

This clone was detected only a few times. The V gene is TRBV6-1, the J gene TRBJ2-7; TRBD1 matches at 7 bases. The V gene's germline CDR1 is MNHNS and CDR2 SASEGT. This CDR3 spans 13 amino acids. The ends lost 6 bases at V and 4 bases at J; junction bases unmatched: 6. CDR3 in DNA: TGTGCCAGCAGCGCGACAGGGATTTACGAGCAGTACTTC. Translated: CASSATGIYEQYF.

The V call is TRBV4-2, the J call TRBJ1-5, with D unresolved. Trimming removed 0 bases at V and 0 bases at J, with 9 bases between. The CDR3 has 16 residues. From germline, CDR1 is LGHNA and CDR2 YNFKEQ. For the CDR3, the DNA is TGTGCCAGCAGCCAAGATACCACGGGTAGCAATCAGCCCCAGCATTTT. This sequence encodes CASSQDTTGSNQPQHF.

V and J are TRBV4-3 and TRBJ2-2; the match to TRBD1 covers 9 bases. The CDR3 sequence is 17 residues long. With V trimmed by 4 bases and J by 4 bases, 10 bases remained unmatched. Germline V CDR1 and CDR2: LGHNA, YSLEER. Here the CDR3 reads CASSRPGTGLVTGELFF. The CDR3 nucleotides read TGCGCCAGCAGCCGCCCCGGGACAGGGTTGGTCACCGGGGAGCTGTTTTTT.

The rearrangement links TRBV7-9 to TRBJ2-3, with TRBD2 matching 7 bases. The J segment lost 2 bases and the V segment lost 5 bases, leaving 10 bases of the junction unmatched. Germline V gene lookup returns CDR1 SEHNR and CDR2 FQNEAQ (reference sequence). CDR3 length: 16 amino acids. The CDR3 loop reads CASSGISGENTDTQYF. CDR3 nucleotide sequence: TGTGCCAGCAGCGGAATCAGCGGGGAGAACACAGATACGCAGTATTTT.

J is TRBJ1-3 and V is TRBV4-2; no firm D call. The V and J ends lost 0 bases and 0 bases respectively, with 3 bases between them. Germline CDR1 LGHNA, CDR2 YNFKEQ. The CDR3 loop spans 14 amino acids. The CDR3 DNA reads TGTGCCAGCAGCCAAGATCGCTCTGGAAACACCATATATTTT. It translates to CASSQDRSGNTIYF.

V is TRBV2 and J is TRBJ1-2; tentative D call: TRBD1 (5 bases). CDR3 size: 14 residues. Germline V gives CDR1 SNHLY, CDR2 FYNNEI. Trimming took 7 bases from V and 4 from J, leaving 16 bases between them. This CDR3 is CASIPPRGFYGYTF. CDR3 DNA: TGTGCCAGCATCCCCCCGCGGGGGTTCTATGGCTACACCTTC.

This rearrangement joins TRBV4-1 to TRBJ2-3; TRBD2 agrees at 8 bases. V was pared by 0 bases and J by 0 bases, with 2 bases of the junction left unmatched. The CDR3 has 16 residues. Looked up from germline, CDR1 is MGHRA and CDR2 is YSYEKL. CDR3 bases: TGCGCCAGCAGCCAAGATGGCGGGGGGAGCACAGATACGCAGTATTTT. Its protein is CASSQDGGGSTDTQYF.

The chain is built from TRBV19 and TRBJ1-2, with 8 bases that match TRBD1. CDR1 is LNHDA, CDR2 SQIVND, per germline (reference sequence). The CDR3 runs to 15 residues. Trimming cost V 6 bases and J 0 bases; bases outside gene matches: 6. The CDR3 protein is CASSTGGSTNYGYTF. DNA for the CDR3: TGTGCCAGTAGCACAGGGGGGAGTACTAACTATGGCTACACCTTC.

The chain recombines TRBV6-6 with TRBJ1-4; TRBD1 aligns across 7 bases. Germline V gives CDR1 MNHNY, CDR2 SVGAGI (reference sequence). Germline trimming cut 2 bases from V and 8 bases from J; bases unmatched to any gene: 5. The CDR3 covers 14 residues. CDR3 in amino acids: CASSYRQGLEKLFF. CDR3 bases: TGTGCCAGCAGTTACCGACAGGGTTTAGAAAAACTGTTTTTT.

This clone has a single count. The V and J genes are TRBV29-1 and TRBJ1-1; TRBD1 aligns across 10 bases. J lost 5 bases, V lost 2 bases, and 5 bases had no gene match. The CDR3 sequence is 14 residues long. Germline V gene lookup returns CDR1 SQVTM and CDR2 ANQGSEA. The CDR3 DNA reads TGCAGCGTTGAACCCGGGACAGGGGTTACTGAAGCTTTCTTT. Residues: CSVEPGTGVTEAFF.

The J gene is TRBJ1-4, the V gene TRBV19; TRBD1 matches 9 bases. This CDR3 region has 15 residues. Germline CDR1 is LNHDA and CDR2 is SQIVND (reference sequence). V dropped 4 bases and J dropped 3; count of bases not matched to a gene: 3. In DNA, the CDR3 is TGTGCCAGTAGTACACAGGGGGCGGCTAATGAAAAACTGTTTTTT. Protein: CASSTQGAANEKLFF.

The chain couples TRBV19 to TRBJ1-4; 7 nucleotides match TRBD1. Trimming at V came to 5 bases and at J to 3 bases, leaving 9 bases not matched to a gene. The CDR3 totals 16 residues. The germline V gene encodes CDR1 LNHDA and CDR2 SQIVND (reference sequence). CDR3 coding DNA: TGTGCCAGTAGTGTCCGACAGGGTGTAGCTAATGAAAAACTGTTTTTT. Protein product: CASSVRQGVANEKLFF.

This chain links TRBV5-6 with TRBJ1-1; D is perhaps TRBD1 (6 bases). Trimming stripped 1 base from V and 5 bases from J, with 12 bases between. CDR1 and CDR2 from the germline V gene are SGHDT and YYEEEE. The CDR3 has 14 residues. The CDR3 reads CASSLMGARTEAFF. The CDR3 bases are TGTGCCAGCAGCTTGATGGGGGCCCGAACTGAAGCTTTCTTT.

The rearrangement links TRBV5-1 to TRBJ2-2, with 10 bases fitting TRBD1. After removal of 5 bases from V and 3 bases from J, the junction contained 1 base not matched to a gene. This CDR3 has 14 residues. Germline CDR1 and CDR2: SGHRS and YFSETQ. CDR3 sequence: CASSGTGDTGELFF. The CDR3 region has the DNA TGCGCCAGCAGTGGGACAGGGGACACCGGGGAGCTGTTTTTT. The full variable domain, in which reference TRBV5-1 and TRBJ2-2 provide the parts outside the CDR3, is KAGVTQTPRYLIKTRGQQVTLSCSPISGHRSVSWYQQTPGQGLQFLFEYFSETQRNKGNFPGRFSGRQFSNSRSEMNVSTLELGDSALYLCASSGTGDTGELFFGEGSRLTVL.

The chain joins TRBV7-9 to TRBJ2-3; D might be TRBD2 (7 bases). The ends were cut back, 8 bases at V and 5 bases at J, with 11 bases in the middle. The CDR3 contains 12 residues. Looked up from germline, CDR1 is SEHNR and CDR2 is FQNEAQ (reference sequence). Written as DNA, the CDR3 is TGTGCCAGCGGGGGGGCCGGAGATACGCAGTATTTT. Translating it yields CASGGAGDTQYF.

This clone was recorded only once. The genes are TRBV27 and TRBJ2-7; D not resolved. Germline V CDR1 and CDR2: MNHEY, SMNVEV (reference sequence). V lost 2 bases and J 2 bases, leaving 10 bases between the germline ends. The CDR3 totals 14 residues. The CDR3 spells CASSLNRATYEQYF. CDR3 coding DNA: TGTGCCAGCAGTTTAAACAGAGCTACCTACGAGCAGTACTTC.

The V and J genes are TRBV30 and TRBJ2-5; 7 nucleotides align to TRBD1. Per the germline V gene, CDR1 is GTSNPN and CDR2 is SVGIG (reference sequence). Unmatched junction bases numbered 4, after V lost 3 bases and J lost 3 bases. CDR3 length equals 13 residues. CDR3 sequence (DNA): TGTGCCTGGAGAAGGGGGCAAAAAGAGACCCAGTACTTC. As protein: CAWRRGQKETQYF.

This chain connects TRBV7-2 to TRBJ1-4, with a weak D call TRBD1 (5 bases). Germline CDR1 is SGHTA and CDR2 is FQGNSA. V lost 6 bases to trimming and J lost 6 bases, with 17 bases between them. The CDR3 runs to 15 residues. The CDR3 coding sequence is TGTGCCAGCAGTCAAACCCGGGGGGGTGATGAAAAACTGTTTTTT. Amino acid sequence: CASSQTRGGDEKLFF.

This chain uses TRBV7-8 with TRBJ1-6; D may be TRBD1 (5 bases). The V end lost 4 bases, the J end lost 8 bases, and 12 bases lay between the germline ends. CDR1 SGHVS and CDR2 FQNEAQ come from the germline V gene. The CDR3 is 14 residues long. CDR3 nucleotide sequence: TGTGCCAGCAGCTCGGGAGGGGCTTATTCACCCCTCCACTTT. It translates to CASSSGGAYSPLHF. The variable domain in full, with the rest retrieved from reference TRBV7-8 and TRBJ1-6, is GAGVSQSPRYKVAKRGQDVALRCDPISGHVSLFWYQQALGQGPEFLTYFQNEAQLDKSGLPSDRFFAERPEGSVSTLKIQRTQQEDSAVYLCASSSGGAYSPLHFGNGTRLTVT.

The chain carries TRBV4-1 and TRBJ1-1; D is perhaps TRBD1 (5 bases). The germline V and J ends were trimmed by 1 base and 3 bases, with 15 bases remaining between them. The CDR3 has 16 amino acids. Germline V gene data show CDR1 as MGHRA and CDR2 as YSYEKL. The CDR3 here is CASSQAIDSPYTEAFF. The CDR3 bases are TGCGCCAGCAGCCAAGCGATAGACAGTCCCTACACTGAAGCTTTCTTT.

This clone was recorded once. The rearrangement joins TRBV27 to TRBJ1-2; 7 bases align to TRBD1. Per the germline V gene, CDR1 is MNHEY and CDR2 is SMNVEV (reference sequence). This CDR3 has 13 residues. V dropped 3 bases and J dropped 4; count of bases not matched to a gene: 2. Written as DNA, the CDR3 is TGTGCCAGCAGTTTTGGGACAGCCTATGGCTACACCTTC. Protein sequence: CASSFGTAYGYTF.

The chain uses TRBV18 and TRBJ2-5, with D unresolved. The germline V gene encodes CDR1 KGHSH and CDR2 LQKENI. The ends were cut back, 2 bases at V and 2 bases at J, with 6 bases in the middle. This CDR3 is 13 amino acids long. This CDR3 reads CASSPNQQETQYF. The CDR3 DNA follows: TGTGCCAGCTCACCAAATCAGCAAGAGACCCAGTACTTC. Looking up the rest from reference TRBV18 and TRBJ2-5 gives the full variable domain: NAGVMQNPRHLVRRRGQEARLRCSPMKGHSHVYWYRQLPEEGLKFMVYLQKENIIDESGMPKERFSAEFPKEGPSILRIQQVVRGDSAAYFCASSPNQQETQYFGPGTRLLVL.

This clone was detected a few times. The chain has TRBV18 and TRBJ1-1, with TRBD1 matching 7 bases. Losses at the gene ends were 3 bases for V and 11 bases for J; bases not matched to a gene: 9. The CDR3 sequence is 13 residues long. Germline V gene lookup returns CDR1 KGHSH and CDR2 LQKENI. The CDR3 region is CASSPTGRDWAFF. The CDR3 region has the DNA TGTGCCAGCTCACCGACAGGGAGAGATTGGGCTTTCTTT. Based on the CDR3 plus reference TRBV18 and TRBJ1-1, the full variable domain is NAGVMQNPRHLVRRRGQEARLRCSPMKGHSHVYWYRQLPEEGLKFMVYLQKENIIDESGMPKERFSAEFPKEGPSILRIQQVVRGDSAAYFCASSPTGRDWAFFGQGTRLTVV.

The chain joins TRBV6-6 to TRBJ2-3; 8 bases are shared with TRBD2. Germline V gives CDR1 MNHNY, CDR2 SVGAGI (reference sequence). The CDR3 covers 16 residues. V was pared by 5 bases and J by 1 base, with 8 bases of the junction left unmatched. For the CDR3, the DNA is TGTGCCAGCAGTACCCGGGGGGGCGAGGGCACAGATACGCAGTATTTT. Translation gives CASSTRGGEGTDTQYF.

The chain uses TRBV4-3 and TRBJ2-5, with D possibly being TRBD2 (5 bases). This CDR3 has 15 residues. V lost 0 bases and J lost 5, with 13 bases in between. Per germline, CDR1 LGHNA and CDR2 YSLEER. The CDR3 bases are TGCGCCAGCAGCCAAGATGTGGGAGTCCTGGAGACCCAGTACTTC. Its translation: CASSQDVGVLETQYF.

This clone was seen once. This rearrangement joins TRBV5-1 to TRBJ2-6; D unresolved. Per the germline V gene, CDR1 is SGHRS and CDR2 is YFSETQ. The length of the CDR3 is 14 residues. V lost 2 bases, J lost 2 bases, and 5 bases lay in between. The CDR3 spells CASSFDTGANVLTF. CDR3 sequence (DNA): TGCGCCAGCAGCTTTGACACTGGGGCCAACGTCCTGACTTTC. The whole variable domain, filled in from reference TRBV5-1 and TRBJ2-6, reads KAGVTQTPRYLIKTRGQQVTLSCSPISGHRSVSWYQQTPGQGLQFLFEYFSETQRNKGNFPGRFSGRQFSNSRSEMNVSTLELGDSALYLCASSFDTGANVLTFGAGSRLTVL.